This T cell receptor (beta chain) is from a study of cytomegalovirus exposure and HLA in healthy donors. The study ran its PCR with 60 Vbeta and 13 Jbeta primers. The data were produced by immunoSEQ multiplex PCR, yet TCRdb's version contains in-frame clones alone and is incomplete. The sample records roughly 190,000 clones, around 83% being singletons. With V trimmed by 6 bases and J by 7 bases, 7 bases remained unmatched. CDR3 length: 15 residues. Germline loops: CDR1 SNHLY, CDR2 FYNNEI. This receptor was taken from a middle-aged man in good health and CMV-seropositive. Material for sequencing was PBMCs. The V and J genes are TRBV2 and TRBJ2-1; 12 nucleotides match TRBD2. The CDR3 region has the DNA TGTGCCAGCAGGGTTCTAGCGGGAGGGCCAAATGAGCAGTTCTTC. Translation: CASRVLAGGPNEQFF.